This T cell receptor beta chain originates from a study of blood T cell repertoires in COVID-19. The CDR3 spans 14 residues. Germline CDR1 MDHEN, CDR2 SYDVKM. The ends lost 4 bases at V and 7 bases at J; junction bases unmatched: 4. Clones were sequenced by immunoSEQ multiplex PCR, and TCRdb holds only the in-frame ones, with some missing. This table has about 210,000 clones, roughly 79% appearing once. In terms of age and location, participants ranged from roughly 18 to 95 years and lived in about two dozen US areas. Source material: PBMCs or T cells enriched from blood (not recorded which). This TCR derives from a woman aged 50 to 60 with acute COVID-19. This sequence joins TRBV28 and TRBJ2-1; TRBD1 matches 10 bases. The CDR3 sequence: CASSSWTGGNEQFF. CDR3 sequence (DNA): TGTGCCAGCAGTTCATGGACAGGGGGTAATGAGCAGTTCTTC.